The T cell receptor (beta chain) under discussion was sequenced for a study of cytomegalovirus exposure and HLA in healthy donors. CDR1 and CDR2 from the germline V gene are SGHRS and YFSETQ. The junction had 3 bases not matched to a gene; V was cut back by 1 base and J by 1 base. The CDR3 runs 15 residues. Amplification used 60 Vbeta primers and 13 Jbeta primers. The table came from immunoSEQ multiplex PCR; TCRdb's copy has only in-frame clones and leaves some out. The sample lists under 200,000 clones; approximately 80% were seen once. The chain has TRBV5-1 and TRBJ2-3, with 7 bases fitting TRBD1. Sequencing input: PBMCs. The sequence came from a middle-aged woman in good health and CMV-seropositive. The CDR3 region has the DNA TGCGCCAGCAGCTTGACACAGGGGCGCACAGATACGCAGTATTTT. It encodes CASSLTQGRTDTQYF.